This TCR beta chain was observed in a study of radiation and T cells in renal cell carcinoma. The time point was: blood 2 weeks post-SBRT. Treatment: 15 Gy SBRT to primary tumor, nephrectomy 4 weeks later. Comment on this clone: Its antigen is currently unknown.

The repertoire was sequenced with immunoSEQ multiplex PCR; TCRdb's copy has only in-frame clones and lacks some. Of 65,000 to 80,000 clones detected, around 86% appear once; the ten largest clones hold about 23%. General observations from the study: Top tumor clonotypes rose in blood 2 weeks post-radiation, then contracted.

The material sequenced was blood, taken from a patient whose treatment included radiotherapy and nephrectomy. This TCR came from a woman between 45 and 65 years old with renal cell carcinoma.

The CDR3 coding sequence is TGCGCCAGCAGCCGAGATTTGAGGGACACTGAAGCTTTCTTT. Translation gives CASSRDLRDTEAFF. The chain recombines TRBV4-3 with TRBJ1-1; D gene ambiguous. Per germline, CDR1 LGHNA and CDR2 YSLEER. The CDR3 runs to 14 residues. Trimming left V 4 bases short and J 3 bases short, with 12 bases between.